The 16 T cell receptor beta chains given below trace back to one sample, sequenced in a study of OX40 agonist ivuxolimab in advanced cancers. Measured with immunoSEQ multiplex PCR; TCRdb has only the in-frame clones, and not every one. The sample lists about 70,000 clones, more than 75% seen once, with less than 6% in the top ten. The sample in question was CD4+ or CD8+ T cells sorted from blood, obtained in a trial of the OX40 agonist ivuxolimab. Receptors were obtained from an adult with an advanced solid tumor such as melanoma, head and neck, liver or kidney cancer.

The rearrangement links TRBV4-1 to TRBJ2-1; no reliable D call. Germline V lookup: CDR1 MGHRA, CDR2 YSYEKL. The CDR3 spans 17 residues. The V gene lost 2 bases and the J gene lost 0 bases, with 14 bases spanning the gap. The DNA of the CDR3 is TGCGCCAGCAGCCAACTCCAAACCAGAAACTCCTACAATGAGCAGTTCTTC. Its translation is CASSQLQTRNSYNEQFF.

Here the CDR3 reads CASSVGVSSGNTIYF. In nucleotides, the CDR3 is TGTGCCAGCAGCGTTGGGGTTTCTTCTGGAAACACCATATATTTT. This chain connects TRBV9 to TRBJ1-3; D is ambiguous. The V gene lost 2 bases and the J gene lost 1 base, with 10 bases spanning the gap. Per the germline V gene, CDR1 is SGDLS and CDR2 is YYNGEE. The CDR3 loop spans 15 amino acids.

The CDR3 nucleotides are TGTGCCAGCAGCTTCATAAACACTGAAGCTTTCTTT. This codes for CASSFINTEAFF. The V gene is TRBV7-9, the J gene TRBJ1-1, with D uncertain. The CDR3 is 12 amino acids. V lost 3 bases and J lost 2, with 4 bases in between. Germline-derived CDR1 and CDR2 are SEHNR and FQNEAQ (reference sequence).

The chain has TRBV5-4 and TRBJ2-3; 10 nucleotides match TRBD2. With V trimmed by 0 bases and J by 5 bases, 3 bases remained unmatched. CDR3 length equals 15 residues. From germline, CDR1 is SGHNT and CDR2 YYREEE (reference sequence). The CDR3 sequence: CASSLVLAGEDTQYF. The CDR3 DNA is TGTGCCAGCAGCTTGGTCCTAGCGGGAGAAGATACGCAGTATTTT.

The chain has TRBV7-2 and TRBJ2-5; no reliable D call. The CDR3 spans 13 residues. Deletions cut 0 bases from V and 2 bases from J, with 4 bases between. Per germline, CDR1 SGHTA and CDR2 FQGNSA. DNA for the CDR3: TGTGCCAGCAGCTTAGCCTTACAAGAGACCCAGTACTTC. Its protein product is CASSLALQETQYF.

The chain recombines TRBV2 with TRBJ1-5, with a tentative D call TRBD1 (6 bases). The germline CDR1 and CDR2 sequences are SNHLY and FYNNEI. The CDR3 is made up of 14 amino acids. Deletions cut 6 bases from V and 3 bases from J, with 12 bases between. DNA for the CDR3: TGTGCCAGCAGCCAAGGACAGCCCAATCAGCCCCAGCATTTT. The encoded protein is CASSQGQPNQPQHF. Supplemented by reference TRBV2 and TRBJ1-5, the full variable domain reads EPEVTQTPSHQVTQMGQEVILRCVPISNHLYFYWYRQILGQKVEFLVSFYNNEISEKSEIFDDQFSVERPDGSNFTLKIRSTKLEDSAMYFCASSQGQPNQPQHFGDGTRLSIL.

There are a few counts of this clone. V is TRBV6-5 and J is TRBJ2-7, with 7 bases identical to TRBD1. The trim removed 6 bases at V and 9 bases at J, leaving 5 bases unmatched. The length of the CDR3 is 11 residues. CDR1 is MNHEY, CDR2 SVGAGI, per germline. CDR3 protein: CASRDNRGQYF. DNA for the CDR3: TGTGCCAGCAGGGACAACAGGGGGCAGTACTTC.

The chain recombines TRBV28 with TRBJ2-5, with 12 bases aligning to TRBD1. The CDR3 has 14 amino acids. Germline values: CDR1 MDHEN, CDR2 SYDVKM. The V gene end was trimmed by 6 bases and the J gene end by 5 bases; junction bases not matched to a gene: 4. The CDR3 loop reads CASSGTGGGETQYF. The DNA of the CDR3 is TGTGCCAGCAGCGGGACAGGGGGCGGCGAGACCCAGTACTTC.

Only one count was recorded for this clone. V and J are TRBV5-4 and TRBJ2-1, with D perhaps TRBD2 (5 bases). Germline CDR1 and CDR2: SGHNT and YYREEE (reference sequence). This CDR3 is built from 16 residues. The V and J ends lost 6 bases and 2 bases respectively, with 18 bases between them. The CDR3 loop reads CASTEMGRGPYNEQFF. The CDR3 bases are TGTGCCAGCACCGAGATGGGGAGAGGGCCCTACAATGAGCAGTTCTTC.

This clone appeared once. V is TRBV6-5 and J is TRBJ1-5; D unclear. The CDR3 is 13 residues long. Per the germline V gene, CDR1 is MNHEY and CDR2 is SVGAGI. V was pared by 0 bases and J by 6 bases, with 6 bases between. The DNA for the CDR3 is TGTGCCAGCAGTTACTCTTGGGGTCAGCCCCAGCATTTT. Protein sequence: CASSYSWGQPQHF.

This sequence joins TRBV7-2 and TRBJ2-3, with TRBD2 identical over 8 bases. In germline, CDR1 is SGHTA, CDR2 FQGNSA. The V and J ends lost 5 bases and 0 bases, in that order; junction bases with no gene match: 10. The CDR3 contains 17 residues. For the CDR3, the DNA is TGTGCCAGCAGCCCTCAGGGACTAGGGCTTAGCACAGATACGCAGTATTTT. It codes for CASSPQGLGLSTDTQYF.

This rearrangement joins TRBV29-1 to TRBJ2-3; D possibly uses TRBD1 or TRBD2 (5 bases each). The CDR3 loop spans 12 amino acids. V lost 1 base and J lost 9, with 11 bases in between. Germline CDR1 and CDR2: SQVTM and ANQGSEA. CDR3 sequence (DNA): TGCAGCGTTGAAGGGGGGAGTGAGACGCAGTATTTT. Translating it yields CSVEGGSETQYF.

This rearrangement joins TRBV7-9 to TRBJ2-6; 8 bases map to TRBD1. Germline values: CDR1 SEHNR, CDR2 FQNEAQ (reference sequence). The CDR3 runs to 15 residues. The ends lost 5 bases at V and 2 bases at J; junction bases unmatched: 2. The CDR3 loop is CASSPTGAGANVLTF. CDR3 bases: TGTGCCAGCAGCCCGACAGGGGCTGGGGCCAACGTCCTGACTTTC. The entire variable domain, with the rest obtained from reference TRBV7-9 and TRBJ2-6, is as follows: DTGVSQNPRHKITKRGQNVTFRCDPISEHNRLYWYRQTLGQGPEFLTYFQNEAQLEKSRLLSDRFSAERPKGSFSTLEIQRTEQGDSAMYLCASSPTGAGANVLTFGAGSRLTVL.

This chain links TRBV5-1 with TRBJ2-3, with D unclear. The V end lost 4 bases, the J end lost 0 bases, and 6 bases lay between the germline ends. There are 13 residues in the CDR3. In germline, CDR1 is SGHRS, CDR2 YFSETQ. In DNA, the CDR3 is TGCGCCAGCAGCGACGCTAGCACAGATACGCAGTATTTT. This sequence encodes CASSDASTDTQYF.

The chain joins TRBV2 to TRBJ1-4; perhaps TRBD1 as D (6 bases). The V gene's germline CDR1 is SNHLY and CDR2 FYNNEI. With 6 bases removed from V and 7 bases from J, the gap between germline ends came to 18 bases. This CDR3 spans 15 amino acids. The CDR3 region is CASRSRGARTEKLFF. CDR3 bases: TGTGCCAGCAGATCACGGGGGGCGCGTACTGAAAAACTGTTTTTT.

V is TRBV28 and J is TRBJ2-3; 11 bases are a match to TRBD2. Germline-derived CDR1 and CDR2 are MDHEN and SYDVKM. V lost 6 bases to trimming and J lost 1 base; unmatched junction nucleotides: 6. The CDR3 runs 16 residues. DNA of the CDR3: TGTGCCAGCAGACGGGGGGGACTAGCGGGCACAGATACGCAGTATTTT. Encoded protein: CASRRGGLAGTDTQYF.